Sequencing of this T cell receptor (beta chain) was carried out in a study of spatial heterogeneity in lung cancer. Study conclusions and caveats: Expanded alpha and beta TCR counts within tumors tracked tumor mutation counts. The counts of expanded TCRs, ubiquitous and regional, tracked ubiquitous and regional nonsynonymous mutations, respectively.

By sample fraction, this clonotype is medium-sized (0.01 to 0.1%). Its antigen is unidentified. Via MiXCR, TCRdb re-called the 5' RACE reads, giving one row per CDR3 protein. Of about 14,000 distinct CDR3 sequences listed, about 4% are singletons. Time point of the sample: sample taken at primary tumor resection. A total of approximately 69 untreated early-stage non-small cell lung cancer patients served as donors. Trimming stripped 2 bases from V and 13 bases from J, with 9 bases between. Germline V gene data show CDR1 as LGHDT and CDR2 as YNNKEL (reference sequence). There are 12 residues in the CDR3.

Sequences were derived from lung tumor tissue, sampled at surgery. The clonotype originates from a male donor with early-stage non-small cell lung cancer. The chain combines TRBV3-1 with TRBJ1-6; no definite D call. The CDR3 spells CASSQRRGPLHF. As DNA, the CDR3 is TGTGCCAGCAGCCAAAGGCGGGGTCCCCTCCACTTT.